These 32 T cell receptor beta chains came from one sample sequenced in a study of T-cell reconstitution after alpha-beta-depleted transplantation in children. Construction of the TCRbeta library involved unique molecular identifiers. TCRdb re-called the PCR reads with MiXCR, one entry per CDR3 protein. The sample lists about 830,000 distinct CDR3 sequences; 16% were seen once. Here the sequenced sample was PBMCs, mostly from graft donor cells, taken 360 days after TCRalphabeta/CD19-depleted stem cell transplant. The source of these receptors is a male patient aged 5 to 17 who had a stem cell transplant for acute lymphoblastic leukemia, so the T cells may come from the graft donor.

The rearrangement joins TRBV6-5 to TRBJ2-4; D call uncertain. The CDR3 consists of 13 residues. Germline V lookup: CDR1 MNHEY, CDR2 SVGAGI. V was clipped by 0 bases and J by 6 bases, with 6 bases between them. The CDR3 loop reads CASSYSSGNIQYF. DNA of the CDR3: TGTGCCAGCAGTTACTCTTCAGGAAACATTCAGTACTTC.

The chain recombines TRBV30 with TRBJ1-1, with 9 bases identical to TRBD1. Trimming removed 2 bases from V and 1 base from J; junction bases left unmatched: 8. Germline loops: CDR1 GTSNPN, CDR2 SVGIG (reference sequence). This CDR3 contains 16 residues. This CDR3 is CAWSPGTGKRNTEAFF. CDR3 sequence (DNA): TGTGCCTGGAGTCCAGGGACAGGGAAGAGGAACACTGAAGCTTTCTTT.

This clonotype has only a few counts. The chain recombines TRBV10-2 with TRBJ2-3; 7 bases agree with TRBD1. This CDR3 spans 17 amino acids. Germline-derived CDR1 and CDR2 are WSHSY and SAAADI. With 5 bases clipped from V and 2 bases from J, the junction kept 13 bases outside the gene matches. The chain's CDR3 is CASSTSQRDSDTDTQYF. The CDR3 DNA sequence: TGCGCCAGCAGTACCTCCCAGAGGGACAGCGACACAGATACGCAGTATTTT.

The table lists this clonotype with a few counts. This chain links TRBV24-1 with TRBJ2-3, with TRBD2 identical over 11 bases. With 5 bases clipped from V and 0 bases from J, the junction kept 15 bases outside the gene matches. Germline CDR1 and CDR2: KGHDR and SFDVKD. The CDR3 consists of 20 residues. CDR3 bases: TGTGCCACCAGTGTCCGAGAGCCGGGACTAGCGGCATCTAGCACAGATACGCAGTATTTT. Residues: CATSVREPGLAASSTDTQYF.

The chain links TRBV5-1 to TRBJ2-7; weak D call: TRBD2 (6 bases). With 6 bases removed from V and 5 bases from J, the gap between germline ends came to 24 bases. In germline, CDR1 is SGHRS, CDR2 YFSETQ. The CDR3 contains 16 residues. This chain's CDR3 is CASTDASVSNTHEQYF. CDR3 bases: TGCGCCAGCACCGACGCTAGCGTCTCTAACACCCACGAGCAGTACTTC.

Here the CDR3 DNA reads TGTGCCAGCAGGCGCGAGCGTTTCTCCTACGAGCAGTACTTC. As protein: CASRRERFSYEQYF. The chain combines TRBV6-1 with TRBJ2-7; D is uncertain. V was trimmed by 6 bases and J by 0 bases, leaving 12 bases between them. The CDR3 totals 14 residues. CDR1 is MNHNS and CDR2 is SASEGT in the germline V gene.

CDR3 in amino acids: CSVDPSGGHTYNEQFF. The CDR3 coding sequence is TGCAGCGTTGATCCCAGCGGGGGCCACACTTACAATGAGCAGTTCTTC. J is TRBJ2-1 and V is TRBV29-1; 8 bases align to TRBD2. CDR1 SQVTM and CDR2 ANQGSEA come from the germline V gene. V lost 3 bases to trimming and J lost 4 bases; unmatched junction nucleotides: 11. There are 16 residues in the CDR3.

This clonotype has a handful of counts. The V call is TRBV2, the J call TRBJ1-5; 8 nucleotides line up with TRBD1. V shed 5 bases and J 5 bases; nucleotides not matched to a gene: 8. The CDR3 is 15 residues long. The germline V gene encodes CDR1 SNHLY and CDR2 FYNNEI. The CDR3 region is CASSSDRGVYQPQHF. In DNA form, the CDR3 reads TGTGCCAGCAGTTCCGACAGGGGTGTATATCAGCCCCAGCATTTT.

This clonotype was seen ten or more times. This sequence joins TRBV15 and TRBJ1-6; 10 nucleotides match TRBD1. V was pared by 3 bases and J by 10 bases, with 9 bases of the junction left unmatched. The CDR3 consists of 16 residues. Germline CDR1 is LNHNV and CDR2 is YYDKDF (reference sequence). CDR3 amino acids: CATSSGGTGEGSPLHF. CDR3 sequence (DNA): TGTGCCACCAGCAGCGGTGGGACAGGGGAAGGGTCACCCCTCCACTTT. The full variable domain, its missing parts supplied by reference TRBV15 and TRBJ1-6, is DAMVIQNPRYQVTQFGKPVTLSCSQTLNHNVMYWYQQKSSQAPKLLFHYYDKDFNNEADTPDNFQSRRPNTSFCFLDIRSPGLGDTAMYLCATSSGGTGEGSPLHFGNGTRLTVT.

This clonotype was detected only a few times. The chain carries TRBV5-1 and TRBJ2-5; the D gene is possibly TRBD1 (7 bases). Germline CDR1 is SGHRS and CDR2 is YFSETQ. The length of the CDR3 is 14 residues. Trimming removed 4 bases at V and 2 bases at J, with 12 bases between. CDR3 nucleotides: TGCGCCAGCAGCGGAGGGACAGTTCAAGAGACCCAGTACTTC. It encodes CASSGGTVQETQYF.

The chain combines TRBV27 with TRBJ2-7; 9 bases match TRBD2. The V gene end was trimmed by 0 bases and the J gene end by 5 bases; junction bases not matched to a gene: 5. The CDR3 has 15 residues. Germline V gives CDR1 MNHEY, CDR2 SMNVEV (reference sequence). The CDR3 loop reads CASSLSGGRVHEQYF. CDR3 sequence (DNA): TGTGCCAGCAGTTTATCTGGCGGGAGGGTCCACGAGCAGTACTTC.

This clonotype was observed at least ten times. The V and J genes are TRBV29-1 and TRBJ2-5, with 7 bases that match TRBD1. Germline loops: CDR1 SQVTM, CDR2 ANQGSEA. This CDR3 region has 13 residues. Losses at the gene ends were 2 bases for V and 7 bases for J; bases not matched to a gene: 7. This chain's CDR3 is CSVEWDSLRTQYF. CDR3 coding DNA: TGCAGCGTTGAATGGGACAGCCTCCGGACCCAGTACTTC.

Many counts were recorded for this clonotype. This chain uses TRBV5-1 with TRBJ1-1, with 7 bases matching TRBD1. The CDR3 is 19 amino acids. The J segment lost 0 bases and the V segment lost 0 bases, leaving 14 bases of the junction unmatched. Germline V gene data show CDR1 as SGHRS and CDR2 as YFSETQ. The CDR3 here is CASSLGLGTADFLNTEAFF. In nucleotides, the CDR3 is TGCGCCAGCAGCTTGGGCCTCGGGACAGCCGATTTCTTGAACACTGAAGCTTTCTTT.

The chain combines TRBV7-2 with TRBJ2-3, with 8 bases lining up with TRBD1. The CDR3 covers 12 residues. The junction had 4 bases not matched to a gene; V was cut back by 8 bases and J by 6 bases. Germline V gives CDR1 SGHTA, CDR2 FQGNSA. The CDR3 bases are TGTGCCAGCCGGACAGGGTGGGATACGCAGTATTTT. As protein: CASRTGWDTQYF.

The chain has TRBV10-3 and TRBJ2-5; the match to TRBD1 covers 7 bases. V shed 4 bases, J shed 13 bases, and the junction held 12 bases outside the gene matches. The germline V gene has CDR1 ENHRY and CDR2 SYGVKD. The CDR3 runs 13 residues. Here the CDR3 reads CAISGHGTAPTYF. CDR3 bases: TGTGCCATCAGTGGGCACGGGACAGCCCCTACGTACTTC.

This clonotype was observed a handful of times. V gene TRBV4-1 combines with J gene TRBJ2-1, with D possibly matching TRBD2 (5 bases). V was cut by 2 bases and J by 8 bases, with 13 bases left in between. The CDR3 sequence is 14 residues long. In germline, CDR1 is MGHRA, CDR2 YSYEKL. This CDR3 is CASSQHGMIHEQFF. Written as DNA, the CDR3 is TGCGCCAGCAGCCAACACGGGATGATCCATGAGCAGTTCTTC.

V is TRBV5-1 and J is TRBJ2-1; weak D call: TRBD2 (6 bases). Trimming cost V 3 bases and J 12 bases, with 16 bases left between them. The CDR3 extends over 13 amino acids. In germline, CDR1 is SGHRS, CDR2 YFSETQ. The DNA for the CDR3 is TGCGCCAGCAGCTCCCCAGCCGGGAGTGGGCAGTTCTTC. Translation gives CASSSPAGSGQFF.

This clonotype was observed at least ten times. This chain joins TRBV12-3 or TRBV12-4 and TRBJ2-5; TRBD2 matches 8 bases. The CDR3 is 15 residues long. V lost 7 bases, J lost 7 bases, and 14 bases stayed unmatched. CDR3 sequence reads: CASTSGSGVLRTQYF. Here the CDR3 DNA reads TGTGCCAGCACCTCGGGTAGCGGGGTCCTGAGGACCCAGTACTTC.

In its sample, this clonotype was seen a few times. The V gene is TRBV29-1, the J gene TRBJ1-2; 7 positions agree with TRBD1. V was clipped by 4 bases and J by 0 bases; unmatched bases: 2. Germline CDR1 is SQVTM and CDR2 is ANQGSEA. This CDR3 is built from 13 residues. The CDR3 DNA reads TGCAGCGTTGGTGGGACAGCTAACTATGGCTACACCTTC. Its protein product is CSVGGTANYGYTF.

This clonotype was counted at least ten times. This chain links TRBV4-1 with TRBJ1-4; 7 positions agree with TRBD1. This CDR3 region has 15 residues. Trimming cost V 4 bases and J 8 bases; bases outside gene matches: 10. In germline, CDR1 is MGHRA, CDR2 YSYEKL. CDR3 DNA: TGCGCCAGCAGCCCCAGGTCCCGGGACAGCGAAAAACTGTTTTTT. This codes for CASSPRSRDSEKLFF.

The chain carries TRBV5-1 and TRBJ2-2; D gene unclear. Trimming took 0 bases from V and 0 from J, leaving 12 bases between them. Germline V CDR1 and CDR2: SGHRS, YFSETQ. CDR3 length: 17 residues. This chain's CDR3 is CASSLESYGANTGELFF. CDR3 DNA sequence: TGCGCCAGCAGCTTGGAATCGTACGGCGCGAACACCGGGGAGCTGTTTTTT.

This clonotype turned up a few times. V is TRBV20-1 and J is TRBJ2-5; TRBD1 might be the D (6 bases). Per the germline V gene, CDR1 is DFQATT and CDR2 is SNEGSKA (reference sequence). V was trimmed by 6 bases and J by 4 bases, leaving 21 bases between them. CDR3 size: 15 residues. Here the CDR3 reads CSARNRVQSGETQYF. For the CDR3, the DNA is TGCAGTGCCCGAAACAGGGTTCAGTCGGGAGAGACCCAGTACTTC.

This clonotype appeared a few times. This chain connects TRBV4-1 to TRBJ1-3; tentative D call: TRBD1 (5 bases). Germline assignment: CDR1 MGHRA and CDR2 YSYEKL. Trimming shortened V by 1 base and J by 4 bases, and 11 bases separated the two germline ends. The length of the CDR3 is 15 residues. CDR3 protein: CASSQVGDLGNTIYF. CDR3 coding DNA: TGCGCCAGCAGCCAAGTCGGGGACCTAGGAAACACCATATATTTT.

This clonotype was seen more than once but under ten times. This sequence joins TRBV6-1 and TRBJ1-6, with 8 bases lining up with TRBD1. Germline lookup yields CDR1 MNHNS and CDR2 SASEGT. The CDR3 extends over 16 amino acids. Unmatched junction bases numbered 11, after V lost 6 bases and J lost 7 bases. CDR3 amino acids: CASSLYGQGKNSPLHF. The CDR3 region has the DNA TGTGCCAGCAGCCTCTACGGACAGGGCAAAAATTCACCCCTCCACTTT.

This clonotype was detected only a few times. CDR3 nucleotide sequence: TGTGCCAGCAGGGGGACTAGCGGTAACTACAATGAGCAGTTCTTC. Amino acid sequence: CASRGTSGNYNEQFF. The chain combines TRBV7-3 with TRBJ2-1; 11 nucleotides agree with TRBD2. V was clipped by 6 bases and J by 3 bases; unmatched bases: 4. This CDR3 has 15 amino acids. In germline, CDR1 is SGHTA, CDR2 FQGTGA.

The chain couples TRBV11-2 to TRBJ2-2; unclear D gene. Between the trimmed V and J ends, which lost 1 base and 4 bases, there was a span of 10 bases. CDR1 and CDR2 from the germline V gene are SGHAT and FQNNGV. This CDR3 region has 15 residues. The CDR3 DNA sequence: TGTGCCAGCAGCTTAGGGCGAGATCGCACCGGGGAGCTGTTTTTT. This codes for CASSLGRDRTGELFF.

CDR3 sequence (DNA): TGTGCCAGCAGTTCCAAGAACGGGCCAAACACCGGGGAGCTGTTTTTT. Its translation: CASSSKNGPNTGELFF. V is TRBV25-1 and J is TRBJ2-2; D not resolved. Deletions cut 5 bases from V and 2 bases from J, with 15 bases between. This CDR3 has 16 residues. Germline CDR1 is MGHDK and CDR2 is SYGVNS.

The CDR3 sequence: CASSPQGWGSYNEQFF. Written as DNA, the CDR3 is TGTGCCAGCTCGCCCCAGGGCTGGGGCTCCTACAATGAGCAGTTCTTC. V gene TRBV18 combines with J gene TRBJ2-1, with a possible D match to TRBD1 (5 bases). The V and J ends lost 6 bases and 0 bases respectively, with 15 bases between them. The CDR3 is 16 amino acids. Germline V lookup: CDR1 KGHSH, CDR2 LQKENI.

This clonotype was counted ten times or more. J is TRBJ2-1 and V is TRBV20-1; 10 nucleotides line up with TRBD2. CDR3 length equals 17 residues. The V and J ends lost 1 base and 0 bases, in that order; junction bases with no gene match: 6. Per the germline V gene, CDR1 is DFQATT and CDR2 is SNEGSKA (reference sequence). The CDR3 loop reads CSARVAGGRSSYNEQFF. Written as DNA, the CDR3 is TGCAGTGCTAGAGTAGCGGGAGGCCGGAGCTCCTACAATGAGCAGTTCTTC.

This clonotype showed up just once. The CDR3 here is CASSFGDGSAIQYF. For the CDR3, the DNA is TGTGCCAGCAGCTTTGGCGACGGCAGCGCCATTCAGTACTTC. The chain is built from TRBV7-9 and TRBJ2-4; D gene unclear. This CDR3 is built from 14 residues. Germline values: CDR1 SEHNR, CDR2 FQNEAQ (reference sequence). The germline V and J ends were trimmed by 3 bases and 9 bases, with 15 bases remaining between them.

This clonotype was counted between two and nine times. This chain uses TRBV18 with TRBJ1-6; D gene ambiguous. The ends were cut back, 6 bases at V and 5 bases at J, with 5 bases in the middle. This CDR3 is built from 12 residues. Per the germline V gene, CDR1 is KGHSH and CDR2 is LQKENI. CDR3 sequence: CASSPNNSPLHF. As DNA, the CDR3 is TGTGCCAGCTCGCCCAATAATTCACCCCTCCACTTT.

This clonotype came up a few times. The chain uses TRBV6-5 and TRBJ1-4; a weak D match, TRBD1 (5 bases). The CDR3 covers 15 residues. Germline V lookup: CDR1 MNHEY, CDR2 SVGAGI. The germline V and J ends were trimmed by 2 bases and 7 bases, with 14 bases remaining between them. As DNA, the CDR3 is TGTGCCAGCAGTTACCGGAACAGGCGGTCTGAAAAACTGTTTTTT. It codes for CASSYRNRRSEKLFF.